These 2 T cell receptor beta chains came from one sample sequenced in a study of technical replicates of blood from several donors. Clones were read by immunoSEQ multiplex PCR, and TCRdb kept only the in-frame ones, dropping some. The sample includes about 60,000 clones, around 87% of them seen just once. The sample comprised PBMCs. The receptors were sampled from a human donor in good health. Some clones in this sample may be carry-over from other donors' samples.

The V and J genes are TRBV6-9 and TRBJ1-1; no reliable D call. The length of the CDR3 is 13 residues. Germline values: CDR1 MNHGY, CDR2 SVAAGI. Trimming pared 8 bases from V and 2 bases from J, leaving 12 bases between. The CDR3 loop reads CASGPPINTEAFF. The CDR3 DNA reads TGTGCCAGCGGGCCCCCTATTAACACTGAAGCTTTCTTT.

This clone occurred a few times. The CDR3, as DNA: TGCGCCAGCAGCCAAGATCTGTCCAGGGACACTGAAGCTTTCTTT. Encoded protein: CASSQDLSRDTEAFF. The rearrangement uses TRBV4-3 and TRBJ1-1, with D perhaps matching TRBD1 (5 bases). Trimming left V 0 bases short and J 3 bases short, with 11 bases between. The CDR3 sequence is 15 residues long. Germline loops: CDR1 LGHNA, CDR2 YSLEER.